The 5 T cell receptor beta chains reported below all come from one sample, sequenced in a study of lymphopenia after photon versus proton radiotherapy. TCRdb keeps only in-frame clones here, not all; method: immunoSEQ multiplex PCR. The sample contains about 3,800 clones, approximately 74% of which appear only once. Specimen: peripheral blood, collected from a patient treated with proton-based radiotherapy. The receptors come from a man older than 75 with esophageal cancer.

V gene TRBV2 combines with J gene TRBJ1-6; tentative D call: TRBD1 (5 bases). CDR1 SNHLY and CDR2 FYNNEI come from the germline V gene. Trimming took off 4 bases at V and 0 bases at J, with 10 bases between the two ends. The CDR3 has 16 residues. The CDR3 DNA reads TGTGCCAGCAGTGGGGAGGGGAGCTCCTATAATTCACCCCTCCACTTT. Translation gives CASSGEGSSYNSPLHF.

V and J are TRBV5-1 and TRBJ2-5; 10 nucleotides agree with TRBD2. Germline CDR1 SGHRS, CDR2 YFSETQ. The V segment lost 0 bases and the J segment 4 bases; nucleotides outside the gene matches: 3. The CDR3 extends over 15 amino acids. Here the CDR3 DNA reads TGCGCCAGCAGCTTGGTTGGGACTAGCGTAGAGACCCAGTACTTC. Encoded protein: CASSLVGTSVETQYF. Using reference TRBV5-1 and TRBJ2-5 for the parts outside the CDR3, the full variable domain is KAGVTQTPRYLIKTRGQQVTLSCSPISGHRSVSWYQQTPGQGLQFLFEYFSETQRNKGNFPGRFSGRQFSNSRSEMNVSTLELGDSALYLCASSLVGTSVETQYFGPGTRLLVL.

CDR3 nucleotide sequence: TGCGCCAGCAGCCAACCCGGGGGCGCGACAGATACGCAGTATTTT. Residues: CASSQPGGATDTQYF. The genes are TRBV4-1 and TRBJ2-3, with D tentatively TRBD1 or TRBD2 (6 bases each). The CDR3 covers 15 residues. Germline CDR1 and CDR2: MGHRA and YSYEKL. Trimming took 2 bases from V and 3 from J, leaving 12 bases between them.

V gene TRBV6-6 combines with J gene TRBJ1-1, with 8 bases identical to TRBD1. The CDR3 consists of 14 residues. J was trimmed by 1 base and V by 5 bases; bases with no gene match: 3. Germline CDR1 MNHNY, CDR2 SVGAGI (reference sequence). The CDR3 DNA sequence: TGTGCCAGCAGTACGACAGGGGAGAACACTGAAGCTTTCTTT. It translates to CASSTTGENTEAFF.

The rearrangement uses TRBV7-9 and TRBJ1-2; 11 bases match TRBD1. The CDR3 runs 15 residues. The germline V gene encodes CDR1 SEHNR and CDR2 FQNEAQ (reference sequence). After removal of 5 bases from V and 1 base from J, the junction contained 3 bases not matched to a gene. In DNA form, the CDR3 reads TGTGCCAGCAGCCCAGGGACAGGGGGTAACTATGGCTACACCTTC. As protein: CASSPGTGGNYGYTF.